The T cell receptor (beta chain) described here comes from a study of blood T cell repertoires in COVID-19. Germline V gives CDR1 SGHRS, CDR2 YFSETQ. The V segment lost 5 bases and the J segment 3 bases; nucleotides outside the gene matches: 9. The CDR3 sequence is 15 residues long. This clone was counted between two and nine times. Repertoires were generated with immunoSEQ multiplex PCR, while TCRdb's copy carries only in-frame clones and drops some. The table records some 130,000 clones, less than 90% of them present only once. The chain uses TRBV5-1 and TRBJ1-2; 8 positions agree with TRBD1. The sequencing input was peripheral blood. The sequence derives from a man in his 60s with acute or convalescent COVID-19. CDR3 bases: TGCGCCAGCAGTACGGACAGGGCGGGTTACTATGGCTACACCTTC. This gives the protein CASSTDRAGYYGYTF. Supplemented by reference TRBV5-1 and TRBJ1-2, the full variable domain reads KAGVTQTPRYLIKTRGQQVTLSCSPISGHRSVSWYQQTPGQGLQFLFEYFSETQRNKGNFPGRFSGRQFSNSRSEMNVSTLELGDSALYLCASSTDRAGYYGYTFGSGTRLTVV.